This T cell receptor beta chain was obtained from a study of cytomegalovirus exposure and HLA in healthy donors. General study findings and limits: Later analysis showed most CMV-associated TCR beta chains appearing HLA-restricted. There were a few CMV-associated chains whose specificity for CMV antigens was confirmed in vitro.

This PCR relied on a set of 60 Vbeta primers and 13 Jbeta primers. Data came from immunoSEQ multiplex PCR; TCRdb stores just in-frame clones and leaves some out. The sample lists roughly 180,000 clones; roughly 77% were seen once. In regard to this clone: The antigen is undetermined.

The V gene lost 5 bases and the J gene lost 3 bases, with 8 bases spanning the gap. Looked up from germline, CDR1 is SEHNR and CDR2 is FQNEAQ (reference sequence). There are 12 residues in the CDR3. Sequencing input: PBMCs. The source is a woman aged 25 to 39 in good health and CMV-seronegative. This chain connects TRBV7-9 to TRBJ2-7; D is undetermined. In DNA form, the CDR3 reads TGTGCCAGCAGCCCACAGAACTACGAGCAGTACTTC. This translates into CASSPQNYEQYF.